This T cell receptor (beta chain) derives from a study of shared clonotypes between healthy human individuals (dated by TCRdb to the early 2020s). Some background on the complete study: The cohort comprised a couple of women and a few men aged 18 to 49 years. For each donor, three plates each were used for CD4 naive and CD4 memory, two plates were used for CD8 naive, and one plate was used for CD8 memory. To estimate repertoire size and how much clonotype sharing occurs between individuals, the study deeply sequenced the blood TCR repertoires of roughly 5 healthy adults. To increase sequencing depth and limit assay-specific biases, different laboratories used diverse techniques to prepare libraries and sequence TCR repertoires. Leukapheresis yielded between about 0.94 and 9 billion PBMCs per donor.

For the CD8 naive samples, CD45RO-negative cells were positively selected for CCR7, yielding a CD45RA+CCR7+ population from which TemRA cells were excluded. Healthy HIV-negative adults with no recently reported acute infections or vaccinations were included as donors. Every donor was a Caucasian adult living in Nashville, Tennessee, USA. Blood was collected by leukapheresis, and PBMCs were isolated by Ficoll-Histopaque density gradient centrifugation and then cryopreserved in liquid nitrogen vapor phase. Analytical flow cytometry was used to check the purity and quantity of each magnetically sorted T cell population. Genomic DNA was isolated from each sorted fraction and quantified by UV absorbance on a Nanodrop 2000c. Trimming takes 4 bases off V and 6 bases off J; junction bases not matched to a gene: 4. Its CDR3 holds 14 amino acids, cysteine through phenylalanine. Only the CDR3 portion is preserved as DNA: 42 bases, with reading frame beginning at the first base. Via the germline V gene (reference sequence), CDR1 is SGHNT and CDR2 YYREEE.

TCR CDR3 regions were amplified from genomic DNA by multiplex PCR using the deep immunoSEQ assay. Extracted genomic DNA from each cell subset was spread evenly across all wells of several immunoSEQ 96-well plates, with each plate serving as a replicate. For sorted subsets, around 200 ng genomic DNA, equal to approximately 30,000 T cell genomes, was loaded into each replicate PCR. Purified libraries were measured with a Qubit 3.0 fluorometer, size-checked on a Bioanalyzer 2100, and measured again with the KAPA Library Quantification kit. A separate single-read 150-cycle Illumina NextSeq 550 flow cell was used to sequence each immunoSEQ 96-well plate. The original pipeline was this. Because the immunoSEQ output included only junctional sequences and no quality scores, the filtering could not be the same as the filtering used for full-length reads. Sequences were annotated with PyIR, a Python wrapper for IgBLAST v1.9, and V/J genes and CDR3 were assigned using IMGT germline references. Reads were removed for weak V/J assignments (E-value above 1e-6), missing CDR3, stop codons, out-of-frame junctions, or ambiguous translated residues. V3J clonotypes were defined as sequences sharing the same inferred V gene, J gene, and CDR3 amino acid sequence. Percentage overlap between repertoires was calculated by dividing the number of shared unique clonotypes by the size of the smaller repertoire. Repertoire richness was assessed with RTK rarefaction, the Chao1 estimator, and Recon v2.1 estimates of unobserved clonotypes. For all TCRbeta clonotypes obtained by the gDNA method from a handful of donors, generation probabilities were computed with OLGA. TCRdb limited this immuneACCESS table to in-frame rearrangements with V and J called. A share of clones is missing; checked studies link under half to unresolved V genes, and the rest is unexplained. V and J calls and clone size are those listed in that table; D and trimming were worked out from the DNA. In all, the sample holds about 820,000 clones, and about 92% of those were seen once. 24% of the sample is in the top ten clones.

Concerning this clone: Its antigen specificity is not known. No base quality information exists; no much larger clone differs at one position.

Overall study results and their limits: Incomplete sequencing was indicated by rarefaction of sorted-subset datasets, despite the large sequencing depth. Because the study included only a small number of donors, the genetic and exposure-history diversity represented was limited. Pairwise subsampling indicated that sequencing depth was expected to affect the degree of clonotype sharing among donors. Only blood was sampled, and tissue TCR repertoires likely differ from those in blood. Larger estimated clonotype richness was generally found for naive subsets than for memory subsets. About 5% of naive CD4, around 3.5% of naive CD8, approximately 2.2% of memory CD4, and approximately 0.4% of memory CD8 clonotypes were shared across several donors. Compared with non-shared clonotypes, clonotypes shared by all four sorted-subset donors had higher generation probabilities.

This sequence was found in a man younger than 45 in good health. The sample was naive CD8+ T cells sorted from blood. Per the publication, the cell subset or site label means: CD45RA+CCR7+. Here the chain combines TRBV5-4 and TRBJ1-5, and 10 junctional nucleotides match TRBD1. CDR3 sequence: CASSTGTGVQPQHF. Here is the DNA: TGTGCCAGCAGCACCGGGACAGGGGTTCAGCCCCAGCATTTT. With the portions outside the CDR3 filled from the reference TRBV5-4 and TRBJ1-5 genes, the complete variable region becomes ETGVTQSPTHLIKTRGQQVTLRCSSQSGHNTVSWYQQALGQGPQFIFQYYREEENGRGNFPPRFSGLQFPNYSSELNVNALELDDSALYLCASSTGTGVQPQHFGDGTRLSIL.